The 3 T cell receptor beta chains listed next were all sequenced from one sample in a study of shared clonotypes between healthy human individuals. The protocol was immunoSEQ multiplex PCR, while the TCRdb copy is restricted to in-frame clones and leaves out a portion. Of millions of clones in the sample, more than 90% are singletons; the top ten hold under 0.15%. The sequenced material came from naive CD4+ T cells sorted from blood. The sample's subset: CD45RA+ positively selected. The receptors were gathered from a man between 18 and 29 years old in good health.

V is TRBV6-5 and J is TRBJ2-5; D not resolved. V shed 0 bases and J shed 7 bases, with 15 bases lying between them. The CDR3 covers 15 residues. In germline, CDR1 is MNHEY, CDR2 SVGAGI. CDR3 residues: CASSYSPGLGGTQYF. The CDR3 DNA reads TGTGCCAGCAGTTACTCCCCGGGCCTCGGTGGGACCCAGTACTTC.

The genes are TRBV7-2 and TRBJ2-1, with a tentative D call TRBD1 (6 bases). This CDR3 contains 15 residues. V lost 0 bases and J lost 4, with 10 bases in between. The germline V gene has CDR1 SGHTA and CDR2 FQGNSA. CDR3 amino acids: CASSLAGTPYNEQFF. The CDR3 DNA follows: TGTGCCAGCAGCTTAGCCGGGACACCTTACAATGAGCAGTTCTTC.

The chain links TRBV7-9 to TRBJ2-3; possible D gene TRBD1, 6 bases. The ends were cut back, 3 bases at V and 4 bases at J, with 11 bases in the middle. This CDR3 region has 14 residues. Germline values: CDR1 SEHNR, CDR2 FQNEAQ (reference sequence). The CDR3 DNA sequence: TGTGCCAGCAGCTTCGAGGGGGAGTCAGATACGCAGTATTTT. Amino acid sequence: CASSFEGESDTQYF.